The 7 T cell receptor beta chains presented below share a single source sample, sequenced in a study of PD-1 blockade in classical Hodgkin lymphoma (dated by TCRdb to between 2020 and 2021). In the paper's terms, the time point label means: cycle 2 day 1 (C2D1) of nivolumab. All trial patients had relapsed after autologous stem cell transplantation, with cohorts A, B and C differing in prior brentuximab vedotin exposure. Library method: the immunoSEQ multiplex PCR assay. In TCRdb, the immuneACCESS table is reduced to in-frame sequences with V and J assigned. These tables do not hold every clone; where another copy was compared, an unresolved V gene accounts for under half, and the others remain unexplained. A total of about 100,000 clones appear in this sample, about 89% of them only once. 6.6% of the sample is in the top ten clones. The sample here was peripheral blood mononuclear cells (PBMCs), taken before the second cycle of nivolumab. All receptors derive from a human donor with classical Hodgkin lymphoma.

The rearrangement joins TRBV7-2 to TRBJ1-1, with D hard to call. Germline CDR1 reads SGHTA; CDR2 reads FQGNSA. Trimming left V 5 bases short and J 4 bases short, with 14 bases between. The CDR3 has 14 amino acids. The CDR3 loop is CASSQTRQATEAFF. The CDR3 DNA sequence: TGTGCCAGCAGCCAGACCCGCCAAGCCACTGAAGCTTTCTTT.

This clone was seen only once. The rearrangement uses TRBV7-8 and TRBJ1-2; no clear D. CDR3 size: 14 residues. The V end was cut by 5 bases, the J end by 3 bases, with 13 bases between. Germline V gene sequence: CDR1 SGHVS, CDR2 FQNEAQ. CDR3 in amino acids: CASSQLTADYGYTF. Here the CDR3 DNA reads TGTGCCAGCAGCCAGTTGACGGCCGACTATGGCTACACCTTC.

The rearrangement uses TRBV12-5 and TRBJ2-5; TRBD2 matches at 9 bases. The V gene end was trimmed by 0 bases and the J gene end by 5 bases; junction bases not matched to a gene: 10. Germline values: CDR1 LGHNT, CDR2 FRNRAP. This CDR3 is built from 17 residues. The CDR3: CASGLVARGGALETQYF. The DNA of the CDR3 is TGTGCTAGTGGTTTGGTCGCCCGCGGGGGGGCCCTGGAGACCCAGTACTTC.

The CDR3 DNA is TGTGCCAGCAGCTTAGGTTTTGGTGGCTACACCTTC. Translating gives CASSLGFGGYTF. V is TRBV7-2 and J is TRBJ1-2, with D unresolved. The germline V gene encodes CDR1 SGHTA and CDR2 FQGNSA. The CDR3 runs 12 residues. V lost 1 base and J 7 bases, leaving 7 bases between the germline ends.

V gene TRBV18 combines with J gene TRBJ1-6; D may be TRBD1 (6 bases). The CDR3 totals 15 residues. Germline lookup yields CDR1 KGHSH and CDR2 LQKENI. V was pared by 1 base and J by 6 bases, with 10 bases between. This CDR3 reads CASSPQGGTNSPLHF. DNA for the CDR3: TGTGCCAGCTCACCACAGGGGGGGACTAATTCACCCCTCCACTTT.

The chain uses TRBV2 and TRBJ2-5, with TRBD2 matching over 9 bases. The CDR3 runs to 16 residues. V trimming: 4 bases; J trimming: 5 bases; junction bases outside the gene matches: 11. Germline CDR1 reads SNHLY; CDR2 reads FYNNEI. The CDR3 DNA sequence: TGTGCCAGCAGTGTTGGGCGCGGGGGGGCCGGCGAGACCCAGTACTTC. It yields the protein CASSVGRGGAGETQYF.

The rearrangement joins TRBV9 to TRBJ2-1, with 7 bases fitting TRBD2. The germline V gene has CDR1 SGDLS and CDR2 YYNGEE. This CDR3 comprises 16 residues. The V and J ends lost 4 bases and 3 bases, in that order; junction bases with no gene match: 10. The DNA for the CDR3 is TGTGCCAGCAGCCCACCGCCGGCGGGGGACTACAATGAGCAGTTCTTC. Translated, it gives CASSPPPAGDYNEQFF.